One sample yielded the 30 T cell receptor beta chains listed below, sequenced in a study of blood T cell repertoires in COVID-19. Sequencing was performed with immunoSEQ multiplex PCR; in TCRdb, only in-frame clones are kept and a portion is missing. There are around 300,000 clones in the sample; 75% to 85% occur only once, and around 7.8% lies in the top ten. Sequencing used peripheral blood. These receptors originate from a human donor in a cohort sampled during active COVID-19.

CDR3 nucleotide sequence: TGTGCCAGTAGACAGATCGGGACTAGCGGTTTTCCCAGCTCCTACGAGCAGTACTTC. This gives the protein CASRQIGTSGFPSSYEQYF. V usage is TRBV19 and J usage is TRBJ2-7; 11 positions agree with TRBD2. Germline trimming cut 6 bases from V and 0 bases from J; bases unmatched to any gene: 16. Germline V gives CDR1 LNHDA, CDR2 SQIVND (reference sequence). The CDR3 has 19 amino acids.

About this clone itself: At the DNA level, this CDR3 is encoded by other sequences in the same sample as well. The gene calls are TRBV20-1 and TRBJ1-3; D gene unclear. CDR1 and CDR2 (germline): DFQATT, SNEGSKA (reference sequence). Trimming took 3 bases from V and 8 from J, leaving 8 bases between them. CDR3 length equals 11 residues. CDR3 nucleotide sequence: TGCAGTGCTAGGACGGGAGACACCATATATTTT. Amino acids: CSARTGDTIYF.

The chain combines TRBV20-1 with TRBJ1-1; the D gene is possibly TRBD1 (5 bases). CDR1 DFQATT and CDR2 SNEGSKA come from the germline V gene (reference sequence). The CDR3 sequence is 11 residues long. V lost 0 bases and J 11 bases, leaving 10 bases between the germline ends. The CDR3 loop reads CSARDGGLAFF. The CDR3 DNA follows: TGCAGTGCTAGAGATGGGGGGTTGGCTTTCTTT.

The V gene is TRBV2, the J gene TRBJ1-2, with 7 nucleotides matching TRBD1. Germline CDR1 and CDR2: SNHLY and FYNNEI. The CDR3 is 13 amino acids. The J segment lost 9 bases and the V segment lost 7 bases, leaving 11 bases of the junction unmatched. The CDR3, as DNA: TGTGCCAGCAAGCTCGAACTAGGGGGCAGCTACACCTTC. Its protein product is CASKLELGGSYTF. Combining the CDR3 with reference TRBV2 and TRBJ1-2 gives the whole variable domain EPEVTQTPSHQVTQMGQEVILRCVPISNHLYFYWYRQILGQKVEFLVSFYNNEISEKSEIFDDQFSVERPDGSNFTLKIRSTKLEDSAMYFCASKLELGGSYTFGSGTRLTVV.

This clone was counted a few times. The V and J genes are TRBV5-4 and TRBJ2-7, with 7 bases identical to TRBD1. The CDR3 loop spans 16 amino acids. In germline, CDR1 is SGHNT, CDR2 YYREEE (reference sequence). V shed 4 bases and J 0 bases; nucleotides not matched to a gene: 10. CDR3 residues: CASSLPGQPLSYEQYF. The CDR3 DNA sequence: TGTGCCAGCAGCCTCCCGGGACAGCCCCTCTCCTACGAGCAGTACTTC.

The J gene is TRBJ1-2, the V gene TRBV5-6; D ambiguous. The germline V gene has CDR1 SGHDT and CDR2 YYEEEE. The CDR3 runs 15 residues. V lost 0 bases to trimming and J lost 8 bases, with 17 bases between them. In nucleotides, the CDR3 is TGTGCCAGCAGCTTGGTGGGTGTAAGTTCGGGGGGCTACACCTTC. Translation: CASSLVGVSSGGYTF.

This chain links TRBV25-1 with TRBJ1-4; possibly TRBD1 for D (5 bases). CDR1 and CDR2 from the germline V gene are MGHDK and SYGVNS. The CDR3 length is 14 residues. Trimming took 6 bases from V and 3 from J, leaving 11 bases between them. This chain's CDR3 is CASSERGSNEKLFF. In nucleotides, the CDR3 is TGTGCCAGCAGCGAAAGGGGATCTAATGAAAAACTGTTTTTT.

The gene calls are TRBV24-1 and TRBJ1-2; D may be TRBD1 (5 bases). CDR3 length: 15 amino acids. Germline CDR1 and CDR2: KGHDR and SFDVKD. The ends were cut back, 0 bases at V and 5 bases at J, with 12 bases in the middle. The CDR3 loop reads CATSDLQAGEYGYTF. DNA for the CDR3: TGTGCCACCAGTGATTTGCAAGCGGGGGAGTATGGCTACACCTTC.

Here the CDR3 reads CASSPDRGQPQHF. The CDR3 region has the DNA TGCGCCAGCAGCCCGGATCGAGGGCAGCCCCAGCATTTT. The chain uses TRBV5-1 and TRBJ1-5; D remains unclear. Germline CDR1 is SGHRS and CDR2 is YFSETQ. The CDR3 totals 13 residues. Trimming took off 4 bases at V and 7 bases at J, with 12 bases between the two ends.

The V gene is TRBV18, the J gene TRBJ2-7, with D uncertain. The CDR3 is 14 residues long. V was trimmed by 6 bases and J by 2 bases, leaving 14 bases between them. CDR1 is KGHSH and CDR2 is LQKENI in the germline V gene. CDR3 sequence: CASSTAVGPYEQYF. The DNA of the CDR3 is TGTGCCAGCTCTACCGCGGTCGGCCCCTACGAGCAGTACTTC.

This clone appeared once. This rearrangement joins TRBV27 to TRBJ2-7; the match to TRBD2 covers 12 bases. V lost 6 bases and J lost 3; bases outside the gene matches: 6. This CDR3 comprises 15 residues. Germline V CDR1 and CDR2: MNHEY, SMNVEV (reference sequence). As DNA, the CDR3 is TGTGCCAGCAGCCACAGACTAGCGGGGGACTACGAGCAGTACTTC. Residues: CASSHRLAGDYEQYF.

This chain uses TRBV7-3 with TRBJ2-3; no reliable D call. The V and J ends lost 7 bases and 3 bases respectively, with 17 bases between them. Germline CDR1 is SGHTA and CDR2 is FQGTGA. The CDR3 covers 15 residues. The CDR3 bases are TGTGCCAGCACCCCAAATGGTGCTACTACAGATACGCAGTATTTT. Amino acid sequence: CASTPNGATTDTQYF.

The CDR3 region has the DNA TGTGCCAGTAAGCCAGACAGGATGCTGTCCGGGGAGCTGTTTTTT. This codes for CASKPDRMLSGELFF. The chain couples TRBV19 to TRBJ2-2; perhaps TRBD1 as D (6 bases). The germline V gene has CDR1 LNHDA and CDR2 SQIVND (reference sequence). V lost 7 bases and J 6 bases, leaving 18 bases between the germline ends. The CDR3 is 15 residues long. Based on the CDR3 plus reference TRBV19 and TRBJ2-2, the full variable domain is DGGITQSPKYLFRKEGQNVTLSCEQNLNHDAMYWYRQDPGQGLRLIYYSQIVNDFQKGDIAEGYSVSREKKESFPLTVTSAQKNPTAFYLCASKPDRMLSGELFFGEGSRLTVL.

The V call is TRBV29-1, the J call TRBJ2-1; the match to TRBD2 covers 10 bases. The CDR3 contains 14 residues. Germline V CDR1 and CDR2: SQVTM, ANQGSEA. Trimming took 1 base from V and 3 from J; bases not matched to a gene: 0. The CDR3 sequence is CSVEVAGGYNEQFF. CDR3 nucleotides: TGCAGCGTTGAAGTAGCGGGGGGCTACAATGAGCAGTTCTTC.

This chain joins TRBV5-1 and TRBJ2-7, with D possibly being TRBD2 (6 bases). This CDR3 contains 13 residues. Looked up from germline, CDR1 is SGHRS and CDR2 is YFSETQ. V was pared by 2 bases and J by 4 bases, with 10 bases between. The CDR3 DNA reads as TGCGCCAGCAGCTTACCAGGGAGGTACGAGCAGTACTTC. It encodes CASSLPGRYEQYF. Full variable domain (rest looked up from reference TRBV5-1 and TRBJ2-7): KAGVTQTPRYLIKTRGQQVTLSCSPISGHRSVSWYQQTPGQGLQFLFEYFSETQRNKGNFPGRFSGRQFSNSRSEMNVSTLELGDSALYLCASSLPGRYEQYFGPGTRLTVT.

The CDR3 DNA sequence: TGTGCCAGTAGTATCACAGGGGGCTGGAATCAGCCCCAGCATTTT. This encodes CASSITGGWNQPQHF. The chain links TRBV19 to TRBJ1-5; 9 nucleotides match TRBD1. Germline V gene data show CDR1 as LNHDA and CDR2 as SQIVND (reference sequence). CDR3 length equals 15 residues. V gave up 3 bases and J gave up 4 bases; unmatched junction bases: 4.

The V and J genes are TRBV27 and TRBJ1-2; tentatively, D is TRBD1 (6 bases). There are 14 residues in the CDR3. V lost 6 bases and J 4 bases, leaving 15 bases between the germline ends. The germline CDR1 and CDR2 sequences are MNHEY and SMNVEV (reference sequence). CDR3 sequence reads: CASRPAGGGYGYTF. CDR3 coding DNA: TGTGCCAGCAGGCCGGCGGGGGGCGGCTATGGCTACACCTTC.

The J gene is TRBJ1-1, the V gene TRBV6-1, with 10 nucleotides matching TRBD1. The J segment lost 5 bases and the V segment lost 1 base, leaving 7 bases of the junction unmatched. The CDR3 is 16 amino acids. Germline lookup yields CDR1 MNHNS and CDR2 SASEGT. The CDR3 reads CASSEDRDRGQTEAFF. CDR3 DNA sequence: TGTGCCAGCAGTGAAGATCGGGACAGGGGTCAGACTGAAGCTTTCTTT.

The chain recombines TRBV10-3 with TRBJ1-3, with D uncertain. Germline V gene data show CDR1 as ENHRY and CDR2 as SYGVKD. CDR3 length: 12 amino acids. Trimming left V 6 bases short and J 1 base short, with 4 bases between. DNA for the CDR3: TGTGCCATCAGGACATCTGGAAACACCATATATTTT. Translated: CAIRTSGNTIYF.

The CDR3 is CASSVGLQGAKNIQYF. CDR3 in DNA: TGTGCCAGCAGCGTAGGCCTTCAGGGGGCCAAAAACATTCAGTACTTC. The chain uses TRBV9 and TRBJ2-4; possibly TRBD1 for D (6 bases). The CDR3 has 16 amino acids. V lost 0 bases to trimming and J lost 1 base, with 11 bases between them. The germline V gene has CDR1 SGDLS and CDR2 YYNGEE.

The rearrangement uses TRBV19 and TRBJ2-5, with TRBD1 as a possible D gene (5 bases). V lost 3 bases, J lost 2 bases, and 10 bases lay in between. The CDR3 consists of 14 residues. Germline assignment: CDR1 LNHDA and CDR2 SQIVND (reference sequence). The CDR3 loop is CASSIEGAQETQYF. The CDR3 DNA follows: TGTGCCAGTAGTATCGAAGGGGCTCAAGAGACCCAGTACTTC.

The gene calls are TRBV19 and TRBJ1-5, with a possible D match to TRBD1 (6 bases). The germline gives CDR1 LNHDA, CDR2 SQIVND (reference sequence). V was shortened by 3 bases and J by 2 bases, with 11 bases between the two germline ends. CDR3 length equals 15 residues. CDR3 loop: CASSIRGLRNQPQHF. CDR3 in DNA: TGTGCCAGTAGTATTAGGGGGTTGCGCAATCAGCCCCAGCATTTT.

About this clone: One end of the junction does not line up with germline, which may come from a read error. The rearrangement joins TRBV11-1 to TRBJ1-2; D perhaps matches TRBD1 (5 bases). Germline CDR1 is SGHAT and CDR2 is FQDESV (reference sequence). This CDR3 contains 13 residues. The CDR3 DNA is TGTGTCAGCAGCTTAAGGTCGGGGGAAGGCTACACCTTC. It translates to CVSSLRSGEGYTF.

J is TRBJ1-5 and V is TRBV13, with D possibly being TRBD1 (5 bases). Germline lookup yields CDR1 PRHDT and CDR2 FYEKMQ (reference sequence). The CDR3 sequence is 13 residues long. Trimming removed 5 bases from V and 4 bases from J, with 9 bases in between. The CDR3 loop reads CASSLTENQPQHF. The CDR3 coding sequence is TGTGCCAGCAGCCTGACAGAGAATCAGCCCCAGCATTTT. Supplemented by reference TRBV13 and TRBJ1-5, the full variable domain reads AAGVIQSPRHLIKEKRETATLKCYPIPRHDTVYWYQQGPGQDPQFLISFYEKMQSDKGSIPDRFSAQQFSDYHSELNMSSLELGDSALYFCASSLTENQPQHFGDGTRLSIL.

As concerns this clone: Within the sample, other DNA sequences also encode this same CDR3. The V and J genes are TRBV10-2 and TRBJ2-3; 7 bases are shared with TRBD2. V lost 2 bases and J lost 1; bases outside the gene matches: 0. The CDR3 is 14 residues long. Looked up from germline, CDR1 is WSHSY and CDR2 is SAAADI. Written as DNA, the CDR3 is TGCGCCAGCAGTGAGACTAGCGGCACAGATACGCAGTATTTT. It encodes CASSETSGTDTQYF.

CDR3 sequence reads: CASSLSGGFTDTQYF. For the CDR3, the DNA is TGTGCCAGCAGCCTTAGCGGGGGGTTCACAGATACGCAGTATTTT. The V call is TRBV7-3, the J call TRBJ2-3; 10 nucleotides agree with TRBD2. Germline assignment: CDR1 SGHTA and CDR2 FQGTGA. The CDR3 has 15 residues. Germline trimming cut 5 bases from V and 2 bases from J; bases unmatched to any gene: 4.

This chain uses TRBV12-3 or TRBV12-4 with TRBJ1-1; no clear D gene. Trimming took off 5 bases at V and 11 bases at J, with 18 bases between the two ends. The CDR3 loop spans 13 amino acids. Written as DNA, the CDR3 is TGTGCCAGCAGTCCACTAGGGTCCTCTCTGGCTTTCTTT. Translated, it gives CASSPLGSSLAFF.

This clone was found a few times. The chain carries TRBV11-2 and TRBJ2-1; 8 positions match TRBD2. The CDR3 is 14 amino acids. The V and J ends lost 1 base and 7 bases, in that order; junction bases with no gene match: 3. Germline V gene sequence: CDR1 SGHAT, CDR2 FQNNGV. CDR3 region: CASSLAGGRNEQFF. CDR3 sequence (DNA): TGTGCCAGCAGCTTAGCGGGGGGGCGGAATGAGCAGTTCTTC.

The CDR3 spells CASTFGDSGNTIYF. CDR3 DNA: TGTGCCAGCACCTTCGGGGACTCTGGAAACACCATATATTTT. This chain links TRBV6-6 with TRBJ1-3; D is uncertain. The CDR3 runs 14 residues. Trimming stripped 7 bases from V and 0 bases from J, with 10 bases between. Germline CDR1 MNHNY, CDR2 SVGAGI (reference sequence).

The V gene is TRBV6-5, the J gene TRBJ2-1; D might be TRBD2 (6 bases). Germline V lookup: CDR1 MNHEY, CDR2 SVGAGI. The CDR3 contains 15 residues. V lost 0 bases, J lost 8 bases, and 14 bases lay in between. CDR3 DNA sequence: TGTGCCAGCAGTTACTCTTGGGGGGATGGGGATGAGCAGTTCTTC. Protein product: CASSYSWGDGDEQFF.